This paragraph covers one TCR beta chain sequence. Its antigen has not been determined. No qualities accompany the bases; no much larger clone lies one base away. Patients with autoimmune disease history or receiving systemic immunosuppression were excluded from the trial. Peripheral blood for TCR sequencing was collected from all dose cohorts at baseline, on cycle 4 day 1, and on cycle 7 day 1. The samples were taken from a phase I, first-in-human, multicenter, open-label dose-escalation trial of ivuxolimab. Adults with locally advanced or metastatic melanoma, renal cell carcinoma, hepatocellular carcinoma or head and neck squamous cell carcinoma were enrolled in the trial. Before TCR sequencing, CD4+ T cells and CD8+ T cells from peripheral blood were sorted into separate populations. CDR1 and CDR2, looked up from the germline V gene (reference sequence), are SGHNT and YYREEE. The CDR3 spans 15 residues, from the cysteine through the phenylalanine. Only the CDR3 part of the read is kept: 45 bases, read in frame from the first base. From V the trimming removes 2 bases and from J it removes 4 bases, while the gene matches leave 4 bases of the junction unaccounted for.

This sample stems from a study of OX40 agonist ivuxolimab in advanced cancers. General notes on the study: Ivuxolimab, which targeted the costimulatory receptor OX40 (CD134), was an agonistic, fully human IgG2 monoclonal antibody. Intravenous ivuxolimab was administered to patients every 2 weeks at six dose levels: 0.01, 0.1, 0.3, 1.5, 3 and 10 mg/kg. Among the approximately 50 dose-escalation patients, some 20 had hepatocellular carcinoma, about 15 melanoma, 9 renal cell carcinoma and 9 head and neck cancer. A male proportion of approximately 83% and a mean age of 60 years, ranging from 23 to 79, were recorded for the dose-escalation cohort. Patients were allowed to have had prior anti-PD-1, anti-PD-L1 or anti-CTLA-4 therapy, and 40% to 45% of the dose-escalation patients had previously received checkpoint inhibitors. Partial responses occurred in three dose-escalation patients: two with cutaneous melanoma and one with hepatocellular carcinoma. Peripheral TCRbeta sequencing aimed to test whether ivuxolimab altered TCR sequence diversity and caused clonal T-cell expansion. The paper covers the monotherapy dose-escalation part of the phase I ivuxolimab trial, which included N of about 56 patients. The full study reports these points: At doses of 0.1 to 3.0 mg/kg, clonal expansion of both CD4+ and CD8+ blood T cells was observed from baseline to week 6. In the 0.1-3.0 mg/kg groups, partial responders were among the patients with the lowest normalized peripheral clonal expansion, particularly in CD8+ T cells. Low levels of normalized T-cell clonal expansion were also seen in some patients who did not respond. After ivuxolimab, more expanded clones were found on average in CD8+ T cells than in CD4+ T cells. Which antigens the clonally expanded peripheral T cells were specific for was not determined.

Genomic DNA was isolated from the sorted cells so that the TCRbeta CDR3 region could be sequenced. The immunoSEQ Assay was used for sequencing of TCRbeta CDR3 regions. TCRdb limited this immuneACCESS table to in-frame rearrangements with V and J called. A share of clones is missing; checked studies link under half to unresolved V genes, and the rest is unexplained. The sample records tens of thousands of clones, roughly nine tenths of which are singletons. The ten largest clonotypes hold over 3% of the sample. The receptor's source is an adult with an advanced solid tumor such as melanoma, head and neck, liver or kidney cancer. The chain joins TRBV5-4 to TRBJ1-4, with 8 bases in between that match TRBD1. The sequences come from CD4+ or CD8+ T cells sorted from blood, collected in a trial of the OX40 agonist ivuxolimab. The DNA sequence is given as TGTGCCAGCAGCTTCCAGGGGGCGGGTAATGAAAAACTGTTTTTT. This gives the protein CASSFQGAGNEKLFF. The CDR3, completed at both ends by the reference TRBV5-4 and TRBJ1-4 genes, gives the full variable domain ETGVTQSPTHLIKTRGQQVTLRCSSQSGHNTVSWYQQALGQGPQFIFQYYREEENGRGNFPPRFSGLQFPNYSSELNVNALELDDSALYLCASSFQGAGNEKLFFGSGTQLSVL.